The clone carrying this TCR beta chain showed up just a few times. This record comes from a study of identical twins. Per the germline V gene, CDR1 is KGHDR and CDR2 is SFDVKD. V was trimmed by 4 bases and J by 13 bases, leaving 13 bases between them. The CDR3 contains 12 residues. MiXCR was run by TCRdb on the 5' RACE reads, yielding one entry per CDR3 protein. The sample holds some 500,000 distinct CDR3 sequences, 13% to 15% seen once. The sample was also reused in another study, on yellow fever vaccine responses in identical twins.

V gene TRBV24-1 combines with J gene TRBJ2-1; TRBD2 might be the D (5 bases). Input material: CD4+ T cells sorted from blood. The TCR originated in a woman aged 18-35 years in good health. As DNA, the CDR3 is TGTGCCACCAGTGAACCCGACGGAGGTCAGTTCTTC. It specifies CATSEPDGGQFF.